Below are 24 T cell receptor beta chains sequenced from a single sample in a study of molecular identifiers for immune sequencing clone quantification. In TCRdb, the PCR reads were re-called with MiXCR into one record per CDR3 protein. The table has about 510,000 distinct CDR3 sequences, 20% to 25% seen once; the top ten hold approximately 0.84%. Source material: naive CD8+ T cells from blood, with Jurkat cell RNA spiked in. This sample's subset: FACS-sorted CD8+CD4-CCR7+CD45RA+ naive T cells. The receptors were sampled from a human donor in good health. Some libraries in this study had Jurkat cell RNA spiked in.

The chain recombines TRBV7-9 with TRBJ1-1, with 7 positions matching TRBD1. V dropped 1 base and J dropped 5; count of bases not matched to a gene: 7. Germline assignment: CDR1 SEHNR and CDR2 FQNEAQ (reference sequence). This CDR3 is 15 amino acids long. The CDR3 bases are TGTGCCAGCAGCTTAGTGACAGGGCTGGGGACTGAAGCTTTCTTT. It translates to CASSLVTGLGTEAFF.

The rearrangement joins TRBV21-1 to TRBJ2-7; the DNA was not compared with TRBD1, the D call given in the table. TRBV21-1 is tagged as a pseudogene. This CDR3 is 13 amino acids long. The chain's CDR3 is CASGKGDSYEQYF. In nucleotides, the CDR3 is TGTGCCAGCGGCAAAGGGGACAGCTACGAGCAGTACTTC.

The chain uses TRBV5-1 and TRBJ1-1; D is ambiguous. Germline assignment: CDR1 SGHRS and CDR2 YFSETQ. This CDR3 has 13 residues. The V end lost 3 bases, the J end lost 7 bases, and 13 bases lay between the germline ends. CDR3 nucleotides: TGCGCCAGCAGCTGGACCCAGGAGAATGAAGCTTTCTTT. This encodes CASSWTQENEAFF.

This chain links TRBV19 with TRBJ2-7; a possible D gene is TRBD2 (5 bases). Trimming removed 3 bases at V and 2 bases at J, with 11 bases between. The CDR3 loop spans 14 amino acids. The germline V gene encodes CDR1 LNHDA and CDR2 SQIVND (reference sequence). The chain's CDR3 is CASSMSGVTYEQYF. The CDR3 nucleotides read TGTGCCAGTAGTATGTCCGGGGTCACCTACGAGCAGTACTTC. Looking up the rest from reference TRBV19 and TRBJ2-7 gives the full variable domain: DGGITQSPKYLFRKEGQNVTLSCEQNLNHDAMYWYRQDPGQGLRLIYYSQIVNDFQKGDIAEGYSVSREKKESFPLTVTSAQKNPTAFYLCASSMSGVTYEQYFGPGTRLTVT.

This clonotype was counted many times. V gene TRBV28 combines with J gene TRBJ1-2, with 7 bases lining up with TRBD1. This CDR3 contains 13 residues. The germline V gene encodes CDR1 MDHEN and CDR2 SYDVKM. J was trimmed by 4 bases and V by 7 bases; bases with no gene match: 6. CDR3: CASNPGTAYGYTF. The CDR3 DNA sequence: TGTGCCAGCAACCCAGGGACAGCCTATGGCTACACCTTC.

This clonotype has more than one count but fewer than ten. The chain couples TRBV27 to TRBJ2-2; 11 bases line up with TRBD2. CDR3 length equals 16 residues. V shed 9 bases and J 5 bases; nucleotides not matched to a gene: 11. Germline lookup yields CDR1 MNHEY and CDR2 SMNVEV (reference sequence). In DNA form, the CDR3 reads TGTGCCAGTAAACTAGCGGGGGCTCTGGGGACCGGGGAGCTGTTTTTT. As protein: CASKLAGALGTGELFF.

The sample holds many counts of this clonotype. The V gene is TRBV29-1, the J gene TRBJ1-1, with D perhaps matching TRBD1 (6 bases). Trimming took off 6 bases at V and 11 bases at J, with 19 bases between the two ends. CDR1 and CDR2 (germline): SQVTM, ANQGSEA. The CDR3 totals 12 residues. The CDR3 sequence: CSVPHQGPGAFF. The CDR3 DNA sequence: TGCAGCGTCCCGCATCAGGGGCCAGGCGCTTTCTTT.

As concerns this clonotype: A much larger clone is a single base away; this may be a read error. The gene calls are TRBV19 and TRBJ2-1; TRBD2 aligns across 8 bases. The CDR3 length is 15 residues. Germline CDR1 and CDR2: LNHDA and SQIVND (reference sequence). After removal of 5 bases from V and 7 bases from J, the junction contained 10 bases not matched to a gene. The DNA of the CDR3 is TGTGCCAGTAGTCCTAGCGGGCCCGGGGGGAATGAGCAGTTCTTC. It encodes CASSPSGPGGNEQFF.

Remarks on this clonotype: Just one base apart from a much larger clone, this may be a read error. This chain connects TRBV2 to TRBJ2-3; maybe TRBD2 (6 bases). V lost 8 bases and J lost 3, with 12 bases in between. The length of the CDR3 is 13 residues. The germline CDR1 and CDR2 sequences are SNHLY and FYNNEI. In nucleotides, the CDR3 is TGTGCCAGCGCCCGGGCGGGGACAGATACGCAGTATTTT. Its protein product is CASARAGTDTQYF. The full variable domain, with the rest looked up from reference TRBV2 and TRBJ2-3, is EPEVTQTPSHQVTQMGQEVILRCVPISNHLYFYWYRQILGQKVEFLVSFYNNEISEKSEIFDDQFSVERPDGSNFTLKIRSTKLEDSAMYFCASARAGTDTQYFGPGTRLTVL.

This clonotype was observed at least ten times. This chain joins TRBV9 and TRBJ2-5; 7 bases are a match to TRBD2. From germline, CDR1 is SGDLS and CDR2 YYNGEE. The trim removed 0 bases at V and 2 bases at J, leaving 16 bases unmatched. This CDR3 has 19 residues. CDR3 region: CASSVELGGVAGNQETQYF. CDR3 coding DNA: TGTGCCAGCAGCGTAGAGCTCGGCGGGGTAGCGGGCAATCAAGAGACCCAGTACTTC.

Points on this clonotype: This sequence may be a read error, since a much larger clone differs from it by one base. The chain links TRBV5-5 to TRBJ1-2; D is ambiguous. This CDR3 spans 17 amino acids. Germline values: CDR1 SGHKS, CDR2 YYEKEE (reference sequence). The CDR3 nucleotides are TGTGCCTGCAGCCCTTCGGGGAGCCGGGTACCTAACTATGGCTACACCTTC. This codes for CACSPSGSRVPNYGYTF. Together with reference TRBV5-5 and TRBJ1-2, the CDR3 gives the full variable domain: DAGVTQSPTHLIKTRGQQVTLRCSPISGHKSVSWYQQVLGQGPQFIFQYYEKEERGRGNFPDRFSARQFPNYSSELNVNALLLGDSALYLCACSPSGSRVPNYGYTFGSGTRLTVV.

In nucleotides, the CDR3 is TGTGCCAGTCGGAGCAGGGTCCTTGGACAGGGTGGTTCTTCAGCTAATGAAAAACTGTTTTTT. The encoded protein is CASRSRVLGQGGSSANEKLFF. The chain joins TRBV19 to TRBJ1-4; 8 positions agree with TRBD1. J was trimmed by 3 bases and V by 8 bases; bases with no gene match: 26. Germline values: CDR1 LNHDA, CDR2 SQIVND (reference sequence). The CDR3 contains 21 residues.

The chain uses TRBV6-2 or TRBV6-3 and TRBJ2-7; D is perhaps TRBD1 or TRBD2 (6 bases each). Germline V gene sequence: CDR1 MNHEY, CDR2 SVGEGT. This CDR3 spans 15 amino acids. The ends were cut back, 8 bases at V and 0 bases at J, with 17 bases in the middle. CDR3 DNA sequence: TGTGCCAGCCGGGGAGGAGACAGGTTCTCCTACGAGCAGTACTTC. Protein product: CASRGGDRFSYEQYF.

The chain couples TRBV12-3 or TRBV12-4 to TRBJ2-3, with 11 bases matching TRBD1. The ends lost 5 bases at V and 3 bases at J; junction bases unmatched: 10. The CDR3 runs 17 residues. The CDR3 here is CASSLRWTGGVTDTQYF. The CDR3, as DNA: TGTGCCAGCAGTCTAAGGTGGACAGGGGGCGTAACAGATACGCAGTATTTT.

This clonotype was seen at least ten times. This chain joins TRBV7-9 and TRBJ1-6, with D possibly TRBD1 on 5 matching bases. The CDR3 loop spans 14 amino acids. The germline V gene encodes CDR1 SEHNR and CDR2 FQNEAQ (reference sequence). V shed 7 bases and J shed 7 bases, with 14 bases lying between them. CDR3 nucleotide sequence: TGTGCCAGCACCTTTCCACCAGGGAATTCACCCCTCCACTTT. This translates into CASTFPPGNSPLHF.

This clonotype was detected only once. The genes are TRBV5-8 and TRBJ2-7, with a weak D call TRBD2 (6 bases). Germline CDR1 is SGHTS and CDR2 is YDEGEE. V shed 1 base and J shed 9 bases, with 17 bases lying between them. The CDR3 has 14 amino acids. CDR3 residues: CASSLLGSHGGQYF. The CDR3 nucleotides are TGTGCCAGCAGCTTGCTCGGGAGTCATGGCGGGCAGTACTTC. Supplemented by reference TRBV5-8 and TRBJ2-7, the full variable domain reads EAGVTQSPTHLIKTRGQQATLRCSPISGHTSVYWYQQALGLGLQFLLWYDEGEERNRGNFPPRFSGRQFPNYSSELNVNALELEDSALYLCASSLLGSHGGQYFGPGTRLTVT.

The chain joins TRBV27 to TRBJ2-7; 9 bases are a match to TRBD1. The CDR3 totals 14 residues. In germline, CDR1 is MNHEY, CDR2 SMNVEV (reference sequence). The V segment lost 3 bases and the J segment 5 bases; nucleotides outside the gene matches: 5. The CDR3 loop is CASSFTGGSDEQYF. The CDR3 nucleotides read TGTGCCAGCAGTTTTACAGGGGGCAGCGACGAGCAGTACTTC.

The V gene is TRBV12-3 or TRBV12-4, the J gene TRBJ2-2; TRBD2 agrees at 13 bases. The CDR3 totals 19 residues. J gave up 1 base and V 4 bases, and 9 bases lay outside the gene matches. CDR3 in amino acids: CASSSYWTSGGVNTGELFF. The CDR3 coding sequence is TGTGCCAGCAGTTCCTATTGGACTAGCGGGGGTGTGAACACCGGGGAGCTGTTTTTT.

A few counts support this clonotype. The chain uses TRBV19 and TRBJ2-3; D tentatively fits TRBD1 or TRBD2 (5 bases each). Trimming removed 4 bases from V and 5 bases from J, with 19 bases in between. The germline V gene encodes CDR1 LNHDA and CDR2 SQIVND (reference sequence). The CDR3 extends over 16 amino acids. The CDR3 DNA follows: TGTGCCAGTAGTAACCGCCGGGACCTCTTCCTAGATACGCAGTATTTT. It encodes CASSNRRDLFLDTQYF.

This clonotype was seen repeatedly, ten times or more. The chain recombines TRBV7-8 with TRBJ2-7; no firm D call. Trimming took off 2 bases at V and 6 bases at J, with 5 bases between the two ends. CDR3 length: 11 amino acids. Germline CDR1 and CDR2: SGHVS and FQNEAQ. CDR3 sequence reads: CASSLYGEQYF. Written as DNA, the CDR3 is TGTGCCAGCAGCTTATATGGCGAGCAGTACTTC.

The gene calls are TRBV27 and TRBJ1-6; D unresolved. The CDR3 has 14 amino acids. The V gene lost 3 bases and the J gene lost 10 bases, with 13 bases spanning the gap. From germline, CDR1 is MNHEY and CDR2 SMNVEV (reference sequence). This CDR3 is CASSFYAHASPLHF. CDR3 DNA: TGTGCCAGCAGTTTTTATGCCCATGCCTCACCCCTCCACTTT.

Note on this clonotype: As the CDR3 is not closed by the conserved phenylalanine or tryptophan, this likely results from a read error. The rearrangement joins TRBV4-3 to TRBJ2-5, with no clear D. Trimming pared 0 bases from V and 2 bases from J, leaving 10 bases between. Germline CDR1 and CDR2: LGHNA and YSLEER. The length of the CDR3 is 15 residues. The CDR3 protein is CASSQDLTAQETQYL. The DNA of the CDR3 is TGCGCCAGCAGCCAAGATCTGACGGCTCAAGAGACCCAGTACCTC.

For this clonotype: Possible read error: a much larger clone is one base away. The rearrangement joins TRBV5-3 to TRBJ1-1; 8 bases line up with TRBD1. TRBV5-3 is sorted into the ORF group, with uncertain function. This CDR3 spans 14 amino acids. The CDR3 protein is CASSAGQGATEVFF. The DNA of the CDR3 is TGTGCCAGCAGCGCTGGGCAGGGGGCAACTGAAGTTTTCTTT.

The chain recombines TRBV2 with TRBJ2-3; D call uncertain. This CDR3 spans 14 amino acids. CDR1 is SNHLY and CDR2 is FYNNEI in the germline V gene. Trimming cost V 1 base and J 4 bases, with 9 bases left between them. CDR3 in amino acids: CASSEDGFSDTQYF. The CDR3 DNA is TGTGCCAGCAGTGAAGACGGCTTCTCAGATACGCAGTATTTT.